These 8 T cell receptor beta chains were all obtained from the same sample, sequenced in a study of cytomegalovirus exposure and HLA in healthy donors. With 60 Vbeta and 13 Jbeta primers, the PCR was carried out. The assay was immunoSEQ multiplex PCR, and TCRdb's table has in-frame clones only and misses some. The sample lists 100,000 to 150,000 clones, approximately 10% occurring once. What was sequenced was PBMCs. These receptors came from a woman aged 18 to 35 in good health and CMV-seropositive.

V usage is TRBV6-1 and J usage is TRBJ1-5, with 7 bases matching TRBD1. The germline V gene encodes CDR1 MNHNS and CDR2 SASEGT. This CDR3 has 15 amino acids. V was clipped by 6 bases and J by 4 bases; unmatched bases: 9. CDR3 sequence (DNA): TGTGCCAGCAGCGACGGGACAGTTAGAAATCAGCCCCAGCATTTT. Translation: CASSDGTVRNQPQHF.

This clone was seen a handful of times. The chain uses TRBV6-1 and TRBJ1-2; D is unclear. Germline values: CDR1 MNHNS, CDR2 SASEGT. CDR3 size: 14 residues. V was shortened by 2 bases and J by 4 bases, with 11 bases between the two germline ends. CDR3 DNA: TGTGCCAGCAGTGAACAGTGGGCTGCCTATGGCTACACCTTC. Protein product: CASSEQWAAYGYTF.

The sample holds a few counts of this clone. V gene TRBV6-5 combines with J gene TRBJ1-4; 7 positions agree with TRBD1. V lost 4 bases and J lost 5; bases outside the gene matches: 4. Germline lookup yields CDR1 MNHEY and CDR2 SVGAGI. The CDR3 extends over 14 amino acids. The CDR3 loop is CASSSKQGNEKLFF. DNA for the CDR3: TGTGCCAGCAGTTCCAAACAGGGGAATGAAAAACTGTTTTTT.

The J gene is TRBJ2-5, the V gene TRBV5-6; D is perhaps TRBD2 (6 bases). Germline V CDR1 and CDR2: SGHDT, YYEEEE. This CDR3 contains 13 residues. V lost 2 bases and J 9 bases, leaving 14 bases between the germline ends. The CDR3 sequence: CASSFPGGMSQYF. CDR3 nucleotide sequence: TGTGCCAGCAGCTTCCCCGGGGGAATGTCCCAGTACTTC. The variable domain in full, completed from reference TRBV5-6 and TRBJ2-5, reads DAGVTQSPTHLIKTRGQQVTLRCSPKSGHDTVSWYQQALGQGPQFIFQYYEEEERQRGNFPDRFSGHQFPNYSSELNVNALLLGDSALYLCASSFPGGMSQYFGPGTRLLVL.

The rearrangement joins TRBV7-3 to TRBJ2-6; D gene uncertain. CDR3 size: 17 residues. From germline, CDR1 is SGHTA and CDR2 FQGTGA. V was clipped by 3 bases and J by 0 bases, with 12 bases between them. The chain's CDR3 is CASSFRAIYSGANVLTF. In DNA, the CDR3 is TGTGCCAGCAGCTTCCGAGCGATCTACTCTGGGGCCAACGTCCTGACTTTC.

This clone showed up just a few times. This chain links TRBV2 with TRBJ2-5; 7 bases agree with TRBD2. CDR1 is SNHLY, CDR2 FYNNEI, per germline. The CDR3 runs 11 residues. Trimming cost V 10 bases and J 1 base; bases outside gene matches: 0. The CDR3 nucleotides are TGTGCCACTAGCGGCCAAGAGACCCAGTACTTC. Its translation is CATSGQETQYF.

The chain uses TRBV5-1 and TRBJ1-2; tentatively, D is TRBD1 (6 bases). This CDR3 has 13 residues. V was pared by 4 bases and J by 13 bases, with 20 bases between. Germline lookup yields CDR1 SGHRS and CDR2 YFSETQ. The CDR3 loop is CASSTTIQGNPTF. In nucleotides, the CDR3 is TGCGCCAGCAGCACCACAATACAGGGAAATCCCACCTTC.

V usage is TRBV5-6 and J usage is TRBJ1-3; D gene ambiguous. CDR1 SGHDT and CDR2 YYEEEE come from the germline V gene. V lost 6 bases to trimming and J lost 4 bases, with 5 bases between them. This CDR3 has 11 amino acids. The CDR3 loop reads CASTGGNTIYF. The DNA of the CDR3 is TGTGCCAGCACCGGGGGAAACACCATATATTTT.